This TCR beta chain was captured by sequencing in a study of beta chain features in type 1 diabetes. The CDR3 length is 13 residues. Germline values: CDR1 LNHDA, CDR2 SQIVND (reference sequence). V trimming: 9 bases; J trimming: 1 base; junction bases outside the gene matches: 3. Reverse transcribing all isolated RNA meant expressed TCRB transcripts were sequenced. The assay was immunoSEQ multiplex PCR, and TCRdb's table has in-frame clones only and misses some. The table records some 900,000 clones, roughly a sixth of them present only once. The chain recombines TRBV19 with TRBJ1-1; TRBD1 agrees at 9 bases. The receptor was isolated from a woman between 18 and 30 years old in good health. The source material was naive CD4+ T cells from blood. The CDR3, as DNA: TGTGCCAGGGGGGACAGGGCGAACACTGAAGCTTTCTTT. Amino acids: CARGDRANTEAFF.